One and the same sample provided the 2 T cell receptor beta chains below, sequenced in a study of human T cells and chemical hapten exposure. TCRdb analysed the RACE reads with MiXCR anew, one entry per CDR3 protein. The sample holds tens of thousands of distinct CDR3 sequences, about 11% seen once. Time point given: pre-sensitization, week 0. Treatment indicated: therapeutic diphenylcyclopropenone sensitization with weekly scalp DPC. Sample: whole blood, taken in connection with sensitization to the hapten diphenylcyclopropenone (DPC). These receptors all stem from a woman between 40 and 55 years old with alopecia areata. Some clones in this sample may be carry-over from other donors' samples.

This clonotype has a count of ten or more. The chain links TRBV6-2 or TRBV6-3 to TRBJ1-2; unclear D gene. The germline V gene has CDR1 MNHEY and CDR2 SVGEGT. V lost 0 bases and J lost 6, with 8 bases in between. The CDR3 is made up of 13 amino acids. The CDR3 here is CASSYSIYDGYTF. The CDR3 bases are TGTGCCAGCAGTTACTCCATCTATGATGGCTACACCTTC.

This clonotype was seen a few times. This sequence joins TRBV18 and TRBJ1-1; D is unclear. V lost 1 base and J lost 1, with 13 bases in between. Germline V gene sequence: CDR1 KGHSH, CDR2 LQKENI. There are 16 residues in the CDR3. The CDR3 DNA reads TGTGCCAGCTCACCACGTAGGATTTGGGAGAACACTGAAGCTTTCTTT. Translating gives CASSPRRIWENTEAFF.